A selection of T cell receptor beta chains follows, all from one sample in a study of blood T cells in healthy people across ages. MiXCR was run by TCRdb on the 5' RACE reads, yielding one entry per CDR3 protein. The data contain fewer than 900,000 distinct CDR3 sequences, 36% of them singletons. The specimen was blood. The receptors were sampled from a man in his late teens or twenties in good health. Each CDR3 is given with its conserved first and last residue. D genes are given only for firm matches. Clone sizes are given selectively: once, few, many, or a class where the clone is expanded.

>NA|NA|TRBJ1-5|TRBV5-6
TGTGCCAGCAGCCGATTCAATCAGCCCCAGCATTTT
CASSRFNQPQHF
>NA|NA|TRBJ2-2|TRBV12-5
TGTGCTAGTGGTTTGGGAAGTATGAACACCGGGGAGCTGTTTTTT
CASGLGSMNTGELFF
>TRBD1|NA|TRBJ1-2|TRBV20-1
TGCAGTGCTAGAGATCTTGGGCGTTTGGCAGGGGGTAACTATGGCTACACCTTC
CSARDLGRLAGGNYGYTF
>NA|NA|TRBJ2-7|TRBV24-1
TGTGCCACCAGTGACGATAAGGACCACCTCCGCTCCTACAATGAGCAGTACTTC
CATSDDKDHLRSYNEQYF
>NA|NA|TRBJ2-2|TRBV9
TGTGCCAGCAGCGTAGGGGGACGAACCGGGGAGCTGTTTTTT
CASSVGGRTGELFF
>NA|NA|TRBJ1-2|TRBV4-3
TGCGCCAGCAGCCAAGTTTTAGGGGACTATGACTACACCTTC
CASSQVLGDYDYTF
>NA|many|TRBJ1-1|TRBV12-3/TRBV12-4
TGTGCCAGCAGCCTCCACCTGAACACTGAAGCTTTCTTT
CASSLHLNTEAFF
>TRBD1|NA|TRBJ1-2|TRBV19
TGTGCCAGTAGTACCGGACAGGGGCAATCCTATGGCTACACCTTC
CASSTGQGQSYGYTF
>TRBD1|NA|TRBJ2-5|TRBV4-2
TGTGCCAGCAGTCCGGGACAGGACCACAATGAGCAGTACTTC
CASSPGQDHNEQYF
>TRBD1|NA|TRBJ1-5|TRBV15
TGTGCCACCAGGGGACAGGGGTTTAGCAATCAGCCCCAGCATTTT
CATRGQGFSNQPQHF
>TRBD2|few|TRBJ2-3|TRBV5-6
TGTGCCAGCAGCTTTGTTACTAGCGGGGGATACACAGATACGCAGTATTTT
CASSFVTSGGYTDTQYF